The present entry profiles one T cell receptor beta chain with its context. Its antigen is undetermined. The CDR3 is 18 amino acids. The germline V and J ends were trimmed by 1 base and 2 bases, with 15 bases remaining between them. A second PCR of 7 to 11 cycles used a sample-barcoded 5' primer and a J-beta primer mix. Through a template-switch adaptor with 12 random nucleotides, each cDNA molecule received a tag. TCRdb recomputed calls from the 5' RACE reads with MiXCR, one row per CDR3 protein. This sample has over 600,000 distinct CDR3 sequences, with around half found just once. These data belong to a study of blood T cells in healthy people across ages. Broader study findings: The long-lived group displayed more naive CD4+ cells, plus higher diversity, than the aged donors did.

The chain recombines TRBV12-3 or TRBV12-4 with TRBJ2-6; the D gene could be TRBD1 or TRBD2 (5 bases each). The receptor was derived from a man of 80 years or more in good health. The sequenced sample was blood. CDR3 sequence: CASSLVVVGTAGANVLTF. For the CDR3, the DNA is TGTGCCAGCAGTTTAGTGGTAGTAGGGACCGCTGGGGCCAACGTCCTGACTTTC.